A selection of T cell receptor beta chains follows, all from one sample in a study of blood T cell repertoires in COVID-19. Data came from immunoSEQ multiplex PCR; TCRdb stores just in-frame clones and leaves some out. This table has more than 60,000 clones, 75% to 85% appearing once. The sample comprised peripheral blood. These receptors came from a human donor in a cohort sampled during active COVID-19. Both conserved end residues are part of each CDR3. The D gene is left open where the match is weak. Clone size is stated in some rows and not others, as once, few, many or a class when expanded.

clone size | J gene | D gene | V gene | CDR3 protein | CDR3 DNA
. | TRBJ2-3 | . | TRBV6-6 | CASTPPSTDTQYF | TGTGCCAGCACCCCCCCAAGCACAGATACGCAGTATTTT
. | TRBJ2-3 | TRBD2 | TRBV4-3 | CASSPLTSGNKYF | TGCGCCAGCAGCCCGCTGACTAGCGGGAATAAGTATTTT
. | TRBJ1-3 | TRBD1 | TRBV7-2 | CASSFKPIQGAGNTIYF | TGTGCCAGCAGCTTTAAACCCATACAGGGGGCGGGAAACACCATATATTTT
. | TRBJ2-3 | TRBD2 | TRBV3-1/TRBV3-2 | CASSPGLAGSTDTQYF | TGTGCCAGCAGCCCCGGGTTAGCGGGGAGCACAGATACGCAGTATTTT
once | TRBJ1-2 | . | TRBV6-6 | CASSYYQGYGYTF | TGTGCCAGCAGTTACTATCAGGGATATGGCTACACCTTC
. | TRBJ2-7 | . | TRBV20-1 | CSARAGHEQYF | TGCAGTGCTAGAGCGGGTCACGAGCAGTACTTC
. | TRBJ2-5 | . | TRBV7-2 | CASSRRGTQETQYF | TGTGCCAGCAGCAGACGAGGGACTCAAGAGACCCAGTACTTC
. | TRBJ1-1 | . | TRBV3-1/TRBV3-2 | CASSQGGLLYQGSEAFF | TGTGCCAGCAGCCAAGGGGGCCTTCTGTATCAGGGCTCTGAAGCTTTCTTT
once | TRBJ1-4 | TRBD1 | TRBV30 | CAWSPGTTGLYEKLFF | TGTGCCTGGAGCCCAGGGACGACAGGGCTTTATGAAAAACTGTTTTTT
. | TRBJ2-7 | TRBD1 | TRBV10-2 | CASKGQGYEQYF | TGCGCCAGCAAAGGACAGGGGTACGAGCAGTACTTC
. | TRBJ2-2 | TRBD1 | TRBV6-5 | CASSYRGAGELFF | TGTGCCAGCAGCTACAGGGGCGCCGGGGAGCTGTTTTTT
. | TRBJ1-2 | . | TRBV5-1 | CASRRVGTYGYTF | TGCGCCAGCAGGAGGGTCGGAACCTATGGCTACACCTTC
few | TRBJ2-2 | TRBD1 | TRBV24-1 | CATDPGQGVGELFF | TGTGCCACCGACCCGGGACAGGGGGTCGGGGAGCTGTTTTTT
. | TRBJ1-2 | . | TRBV21-1 | CASSHKGLKGDYGYTF | TGTGCCAGCAGCCACAAGGGACTGAAGGGTGACTATGGCTACACCTTC
. | TRBJ1-5 | . | TRBV18 | CASSPGEGRQPQHF | TGTGCCAGCTCCCCCGGCGAGGGGAGGCAGCCCCAGCATTTT